This TCR beta chain appears in the sequencing data of a study of blood T cell repertoires in COVID-19. Turning to the study itself: COVID-19 samples, acute and convalescent, were from the United States, Italy and Spain.

How the authors handled the data: How many nucleated cells were present was estimated from reference gene primer amplification. TCRdb's table, derived via immunoSEQ multiplex PCR, lists solely in-frame clones and lacks some. That table is the source of V, J and clone size, and D and trimming were worked out from the DNA. Of roughly 98,000 clones listed, around four fifths are singletons. Per germline, CDR1 SGHRS and CDR2 YFSETQ. Trimming pared 3 bases from V and 6 bases from J, leaving 15 bases between. The CDR3 sequence is 14 residues long. Sequenced input: peripheral blood. The source of this sequence is a woman in her 70s with active or convalescent COVID-19. V and J are TRBV5-1 and TRBJ2-5; possible D gene TRBD2, 6 bases. In DNA form, the CDR3 reads TGCGCCAGCAGCTCAACTAGCCTGGGGCAGACCCAGTACTTC. It specifies CASSSTSLGQTQYF.